This passage covers 11 T cell receptor beta chains from one sample sequenced in a study of blood T cells in healthy people across ages. A sample-barcoded 5' primer and a J-beta primer mix were used in a second PCR of about 7 to 12 cycles. Each CDR3 protein is one row after TCRdb ran MiXCR on the 5' RACE reads. In the table there are 710,000 or so distinct CDR3 sequences, about 30% of which are singletons. Sequenced: blood. The receptor source for this set is an elderly woman in good health.

V and J are TRBV20-1 and TRBJ2-5, with TRBD2 matching 8 bases. The V gene's germline CDR1 is DFQATT and CDR2 SNEGSKA (reference sequence). V gave up 3 bases and J gave up 11 bases; unmatched junction bases: 17. This CDR3 has 15 amino acids. The CDR3 DNA reads TGCAGTGCTAGCTTTGCCAGCGGGAGAGGATATGAGCAGTACTTC. This gives the protein CSASFASGRGYEQYF.

This clonotype was observed a handful of times. This may come from a read error, since a much larger clone is one base off. The chain employs TRBV7-6 and TRBJ2-5; 8 bases map to TRBD2. The germline V gene has CDR1 SGHVS and CDR2 FNYEAQ. After removal of 1 base from V and 11 bases from J, the junction contained 21 bases not matched to a gene. This CDR3 comprises 18 residues. The chain's CDR3 is CASSLVRSGGQIGDEQYF. As DNA, the CDR3 is TGTGCCAGCAGCTTAGTTAGGAGCGGGGGCCAGATCGGGGATGAGCAGTACTTC.

This chain joins TRBV12-3 or TRBV12-4 and TRBJ2-2, with D hard to call. Trimming left V 2 bases short and J 4 bases short, with 11 bases between. The CDR3 contains 15 residues. The CDR3 loop reads CASSLNRRGTGELFF. CDR3 nucleotide sequence: TGTGCCAGCAGTTTAAACCGGCGTGGCACCGGGGAGCTGTTTTTT.

This clonotype was recorded many times. This sequence joins TRBV5-1 and TRBJ2-5; a possible D gene is TRBD2 (6 bases). V was pared by 3 bases and J by 6 bases, with 15 bases between. The CDR3 spans 14 residues. CDR1 and CDR2 from the germline V gene are SGHRS and YFSETQ. Here the CDR3 DNA reads TGCGCCAGCAGCTCCGAGGGAGGAGGGAAGACCCAGTACTTC. Amino acids: CASSSEGGGKTQYF.

This clonotype was seen ten or more times. CDR3 loop: CSASPAGGFNEQFF. The CDR3 bases are TGCAGTGCTAGCCCAGCGGGGGGCTTCAATGAGCAGTTCTTC. The V and J genes are TRBV20-1 and TRBJ2-1, with 9 bases aligning to TRBD2. Losses at the gene ends were 3 bases for V and 6 bases for J; bases not matched to a gene: 6. There are 14 residues in the CDR3. Germline CDR1 and CDR2: DFQATT and SNEGSKA (reference sequence).

This clonotype was counted a single time. The V gene is TRBV29-1, the J gene TRBJ2-5, with 10 bases that match TRBD2. Germline CDR1 and CDR2: SQVTM and ANQGSEA. The CDR3 is 13 residues long. V lost 4 bases to trimming and J lost 5 bases; unmatched junction nucleotides: 4. CDR3 bases: TGCAGCGTTGTGGGGACTAGCGCCGAGACCCAGTACTTC. Encoded protein: CSVVGTSAETQYF.

About this clonotype: A much bigger clone sits one base away, suggesting this may be a read error. This chain joins TRBV30 and TRBJ2-1; tentatively, D is TRBD2 (7 bases). This CDR3 contains 15 residues. Looked up from germline, CDR1 is GTSNPN and CDR2 is SVGIG (reference sequence). V lost 0 bases to trimming and J lost 2 bases, with 11 bases between them. CDR3 sequence (DNA): TGTGCCTGGAGTGTAGGGGGGGCCCCCTACAATGAGCAGTTCTTC. It encodes CAWSVGGAPYNEQFF.

Notes on this clonotype: Possible read error: a much larger clone is one base away. The gene calls are TRBV11-2 and TRBJ2-3; 8 bases line up with TRBD2. The CDR3 runs 16 residues. CDR1 is SGHAT and CDR2 is FQNNGV in the germline V gene. The CDR3 bases are TGTGCCAGCAGCTTCCCAACCGGGGGGGGCACAGATGCGCAGTATTTT. It specifies CASSFPTGGGTDAQYF.

The rearrangement uses TRBV20-1 and TRBJ1-2; 9 bases match TRBD1. The CDR3 sequence is 14 residues long. V lost 5 bases, J lost 3 bases, and 7 bases stayed unmatched. CDR1 and CDR2 (germline): DFQATT, SNEGSKA (reference sequence). The CDR3: CSAATGTGHYGYTF. Written as DNA, the CDR3 is TGCAGTGCTGCTACCGGGACAGGGCACTATGGCTACACCTTC.

This clonotype has ten or more counts. The CDR3 sequence: CASRGGSDEQFF. The CDR3 DNA sequence: TGCGCCAGCAGGGGAGGTTCAGATGAGCAGTTCTTC. The V gene is TRBV5-1, the J gene TRBJ2-1; tentative D call: TRBD2 (6 bases). Germline V CDR1 and CDR2: SGHRS, YFSETQ. The CDR3 runs 12 residues. The V and J ends lost 5 bases and 8 bases respectively, with 11 bases between them.

This clonotype was seen many times. This rearrangement joins TRBV20-1 to TRBJ2-5; D remains ambiguous. CDR1 is DFQATT, CDR2 SNEGSKA, per germline (reference sequence). The CDR3 contains 13 residues. The V end lost 5 bases, the J end lost 1 base, and 11 bases lay between the germline ends. CDR3 sequence (DNA): TGCAGTGCTTACGGACGGCTCCAAGAGACCCAGTACTTC. Protein sequence: CSAYGRLQETQYF.